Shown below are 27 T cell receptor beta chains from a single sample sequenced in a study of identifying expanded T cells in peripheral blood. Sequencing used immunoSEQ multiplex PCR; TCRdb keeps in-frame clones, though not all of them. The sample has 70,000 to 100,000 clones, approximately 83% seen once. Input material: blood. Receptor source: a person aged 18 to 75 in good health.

CDR3 DNA sequence: TGTGCCAGCAGCCTCCGGACAGTTTTGAACACTGAAGCTTTCTTT. It is translated as CASSLRTVLNTEAFF. The chain recombines TRBV21-1 with TRBJ1-1; the table's D call, TRBD1, was not checked against the DNA. TRBV21-1 is classified as a pseudogene. The CDR3 extends over 15 amino acids.

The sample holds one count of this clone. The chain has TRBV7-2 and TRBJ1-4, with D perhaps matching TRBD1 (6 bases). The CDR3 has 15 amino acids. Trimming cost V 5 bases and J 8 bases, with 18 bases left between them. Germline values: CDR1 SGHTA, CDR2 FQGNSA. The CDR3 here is CASSVHRAPGEKLFF. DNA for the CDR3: TGTGCCAGCAGCGTTCACAGGGCTCCCGGGGAAAAACTGTTTTTT.

CDR3 amino acids: CASSLAQSVSYGYTF. CDR3 in DNA: TGTGCCAGCAGCTTGGCACAGAGCGTCTCCTATGGCTACACCTTC. The chain carries TRBV5-5 and TRBJ1-2, with D unresolved. The CDR3 loop spans 15 amino acids. The germline CDR1 and CDR2 sequences are SGHKS and YYEKEE (reference sequence). Trimming pared 0 bases from V and 4 bases from J, leaving 13 bases between.

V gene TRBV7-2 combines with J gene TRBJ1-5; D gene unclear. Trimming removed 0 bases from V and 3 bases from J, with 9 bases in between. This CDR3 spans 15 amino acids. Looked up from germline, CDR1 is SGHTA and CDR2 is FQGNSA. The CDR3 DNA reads TGTGCCAGCAGCTTAGCGTTCGGATCCAATCAGCCCCAGCATTTT. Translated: CASSLAFGSNQPQHF.

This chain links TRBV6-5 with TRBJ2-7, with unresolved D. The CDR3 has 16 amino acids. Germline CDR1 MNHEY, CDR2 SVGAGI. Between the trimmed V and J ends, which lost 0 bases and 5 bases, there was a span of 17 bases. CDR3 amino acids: CASSYSRGGVHHEQYF. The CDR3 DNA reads TGTGCCAGCAGTTACTCCCGTGGTGGGGTTCACCACGAGCAGTACTTC.

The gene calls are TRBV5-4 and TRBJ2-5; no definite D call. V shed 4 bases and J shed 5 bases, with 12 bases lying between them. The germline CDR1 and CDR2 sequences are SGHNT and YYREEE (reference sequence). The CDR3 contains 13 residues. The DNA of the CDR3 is TGTGCCAGCAGCATCGCCATGCTGGAGACCCAGTACTTC. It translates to CASSIAMLETQYF.

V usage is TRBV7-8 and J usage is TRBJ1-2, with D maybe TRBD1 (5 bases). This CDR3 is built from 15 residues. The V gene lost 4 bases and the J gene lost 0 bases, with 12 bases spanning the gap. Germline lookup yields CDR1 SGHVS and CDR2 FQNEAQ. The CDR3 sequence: CASSSHRISNYGYTF. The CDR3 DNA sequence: TGTGCCAGCAGCTCCCACAGGATTTCTAACTATGGCTACACCTTC.

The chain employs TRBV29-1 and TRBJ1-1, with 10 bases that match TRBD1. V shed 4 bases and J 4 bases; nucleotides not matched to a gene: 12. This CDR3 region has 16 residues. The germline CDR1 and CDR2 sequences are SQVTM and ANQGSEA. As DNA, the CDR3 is TGCAGCGTTGGGGGGATGACAGGGGGCCGTACCACTGAAGCTTTCTTT. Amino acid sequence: CSVGGMTGGRTTEAFF.

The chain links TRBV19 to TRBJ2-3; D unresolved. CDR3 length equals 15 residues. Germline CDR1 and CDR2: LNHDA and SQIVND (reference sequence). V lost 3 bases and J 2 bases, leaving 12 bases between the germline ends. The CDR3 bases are TGTGCCAGTAGTATCTATGCGACAAACACAGATACGCAGTATTTT. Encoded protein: CASSIYATNTDTQYF.

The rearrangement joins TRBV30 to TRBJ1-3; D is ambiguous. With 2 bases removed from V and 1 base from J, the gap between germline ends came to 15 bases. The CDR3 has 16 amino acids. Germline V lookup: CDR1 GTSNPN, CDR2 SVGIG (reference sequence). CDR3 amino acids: CAWSFGGGHSGNTIYF. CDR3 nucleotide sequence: TGTGCCTGGAGTTTTGGCGGCGGCCATTCTGGAAACACCATATATTTT.

CDR3 nucleotide sequence: TGTGCCTGGAGCTTCTCGGACGAAAGATACTTC. Its translation: CAWSFSDERYF. The chain recombines TRBV30 with TRBJ2-4; D gene uncertain. V was cut by 3 bases and J by 16 bases, with 16 bases left in between. Germline CDR1 and CDR2: GTSNPN and SVGIG (reference sequence). CDR3 length: 11 residues.

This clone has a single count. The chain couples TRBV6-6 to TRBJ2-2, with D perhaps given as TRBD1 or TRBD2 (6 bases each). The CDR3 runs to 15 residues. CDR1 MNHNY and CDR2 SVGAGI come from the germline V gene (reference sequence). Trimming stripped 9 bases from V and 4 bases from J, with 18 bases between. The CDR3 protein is CASIQGGASTGELFF. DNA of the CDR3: TGTGCCAGTATACAGGGAGGCGCGAGCACCGGGGAGCTGTTTTTT.

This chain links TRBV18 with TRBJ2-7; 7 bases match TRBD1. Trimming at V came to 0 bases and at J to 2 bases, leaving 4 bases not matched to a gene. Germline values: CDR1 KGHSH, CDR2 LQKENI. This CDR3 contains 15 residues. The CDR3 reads CASSPPGQDAYEQYF. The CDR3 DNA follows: TGTGCCAGCTCACCACCCGGACAGGACGCCTACGAGCAGTACTTC.

DNA of the CDR3: TGTGCCAGTAGTATAACGGGGAGACGGGACAGCGAAGCTTTCTTT. Translating gives CASSITGRRDSEAFF. This sequence joins TRBV19 and TRBJ1-1; 7 bases line up with TRBD1. This CDR3 has 15 amino acids. V lost 2 bases, J lost 8 bases, and 11 bases stayed unmatched. Germline V gene sequence: CDR1 LNHDA, CDR2 SQIVND (reference sequence).

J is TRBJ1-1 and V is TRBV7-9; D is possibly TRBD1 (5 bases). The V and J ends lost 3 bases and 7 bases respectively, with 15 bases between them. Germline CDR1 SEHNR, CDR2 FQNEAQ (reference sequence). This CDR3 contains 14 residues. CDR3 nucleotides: TGTGCCAGCAGCTTCCCGGGGACGGCAAGTGAAGCTTTCTTT. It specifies CASSFPGTASEAFF.

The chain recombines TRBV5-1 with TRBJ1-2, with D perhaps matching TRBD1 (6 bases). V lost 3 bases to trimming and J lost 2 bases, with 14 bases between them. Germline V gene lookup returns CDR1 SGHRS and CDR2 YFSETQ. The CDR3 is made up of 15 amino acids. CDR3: CASSWDHRENYGYTF. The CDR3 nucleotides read TGCGCCAGCAGCTGGGACCACAGGGAAAACTATGGCTACACCTTC.

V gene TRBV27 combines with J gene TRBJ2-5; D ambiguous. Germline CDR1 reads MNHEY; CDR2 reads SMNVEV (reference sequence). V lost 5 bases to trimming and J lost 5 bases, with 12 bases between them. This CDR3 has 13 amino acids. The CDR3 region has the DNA TGTGCCAGCAGTCCCCGACCCCTGGAGACCCAGTACTTC. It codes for CASSPRPLETQYF.

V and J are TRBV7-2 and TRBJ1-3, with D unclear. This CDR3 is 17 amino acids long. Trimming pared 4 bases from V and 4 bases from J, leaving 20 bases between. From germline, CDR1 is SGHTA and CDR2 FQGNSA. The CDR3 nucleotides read TGTGCCAGCAGCTCCCCCCGGGCCCAAACGCGGGGAAACACCATATATTTT. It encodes CASSSPRAQTRGNTIYF.

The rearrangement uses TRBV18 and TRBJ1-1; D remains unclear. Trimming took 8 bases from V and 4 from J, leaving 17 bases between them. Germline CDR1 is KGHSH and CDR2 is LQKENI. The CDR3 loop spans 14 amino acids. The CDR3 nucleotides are TGTGCCAGCCGCGGGAGTCCCACGGGCACTGAAGCTTTCTTT. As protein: CASRGSPTGTEAFF.

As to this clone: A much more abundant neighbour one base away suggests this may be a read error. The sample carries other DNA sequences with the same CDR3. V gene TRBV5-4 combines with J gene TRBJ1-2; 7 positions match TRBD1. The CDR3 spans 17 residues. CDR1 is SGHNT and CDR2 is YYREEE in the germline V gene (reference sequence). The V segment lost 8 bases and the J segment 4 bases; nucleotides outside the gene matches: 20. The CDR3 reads CASSPELLRGQGYGYTF. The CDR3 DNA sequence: TGTGCCAGTAGCCCGGAATTATTAAGGGGGCAGGGCTATGGCTACACCTTC.

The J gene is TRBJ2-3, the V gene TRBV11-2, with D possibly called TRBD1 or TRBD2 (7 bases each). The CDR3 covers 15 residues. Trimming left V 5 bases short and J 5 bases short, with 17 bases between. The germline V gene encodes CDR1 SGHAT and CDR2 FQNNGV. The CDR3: CASSATQGGIDTQYF. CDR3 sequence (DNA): TGTGCCAGCAGCGCGACGCAGGGGGGGATAGATACGCAGTATTTT. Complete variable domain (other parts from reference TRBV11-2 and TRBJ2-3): EAGVAQSPRYKIIEKRQSVAFWCNPISGHATLYWYQQILGQGPKLLIQFQNNGVVDDSQLPKDRFSAERLKGVDSTLKIQPAKLEDSAVYLCASSATQGGIDTQYFGPGTRLTVL.

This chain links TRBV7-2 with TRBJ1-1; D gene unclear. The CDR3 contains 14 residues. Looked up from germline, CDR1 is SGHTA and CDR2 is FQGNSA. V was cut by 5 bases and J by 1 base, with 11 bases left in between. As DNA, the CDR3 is TGTGCCAGCAGCCCTGGATTGACGAACACTGAAGCTTTCTTT. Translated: CASSPGLTNTEAFF.

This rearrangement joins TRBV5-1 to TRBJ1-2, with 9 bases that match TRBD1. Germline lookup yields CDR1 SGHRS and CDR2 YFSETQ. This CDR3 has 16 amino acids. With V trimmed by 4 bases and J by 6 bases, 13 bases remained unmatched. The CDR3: CASSQEPGQGLNGYTF. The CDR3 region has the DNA TGCGCCAGCAGCCAGGAACCGGGACAGGGACTAAATGGCTACACCTTC.

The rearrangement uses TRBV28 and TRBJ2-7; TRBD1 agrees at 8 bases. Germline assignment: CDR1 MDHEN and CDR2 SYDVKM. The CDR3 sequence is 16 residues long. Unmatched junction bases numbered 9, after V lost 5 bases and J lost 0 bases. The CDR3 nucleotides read TGTGCCAGCAGTCCAGCTACAGGGGGAAGCTCCTACGAGCAGTACTTC. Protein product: CASSPATGGSSYEQYF.

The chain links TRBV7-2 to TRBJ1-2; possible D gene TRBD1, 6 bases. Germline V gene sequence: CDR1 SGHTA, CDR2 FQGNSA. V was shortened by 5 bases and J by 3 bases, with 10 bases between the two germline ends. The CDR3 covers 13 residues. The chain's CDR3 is CASSQNRDYGYTF. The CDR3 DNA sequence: TGTGCCAGCAGCCAAAACAGGGACTATGGCTACACCTTC.

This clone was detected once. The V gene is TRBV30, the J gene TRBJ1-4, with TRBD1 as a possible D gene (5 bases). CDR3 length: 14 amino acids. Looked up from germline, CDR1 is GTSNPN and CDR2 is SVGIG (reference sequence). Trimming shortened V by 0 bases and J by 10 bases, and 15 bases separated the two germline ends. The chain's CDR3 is CAWSVSPGGGKLFF. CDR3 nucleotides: TGTGCCTGGAGTGTATCCCCGGGTGGGGGAAAACTGTTTTTT.

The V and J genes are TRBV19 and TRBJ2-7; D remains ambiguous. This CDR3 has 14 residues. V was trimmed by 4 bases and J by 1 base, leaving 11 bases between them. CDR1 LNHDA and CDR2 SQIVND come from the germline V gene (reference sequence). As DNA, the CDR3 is TGTGCCAGTAGTAAAGAGACGGATTCCTACGAGCAGTACTTC. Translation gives CASSKETDSYEQYF. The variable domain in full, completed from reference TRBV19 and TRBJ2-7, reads DGGITQSPKYLFRKEGQNVTLSCEQNLNHDAMYWYRQDPGQGLRLIYYSQIVNDFQKGDIAEGYSVSREKKESFPLTVTSAQKNPTAFYLCASSKETDSYEQYFGPGTRLTVT.